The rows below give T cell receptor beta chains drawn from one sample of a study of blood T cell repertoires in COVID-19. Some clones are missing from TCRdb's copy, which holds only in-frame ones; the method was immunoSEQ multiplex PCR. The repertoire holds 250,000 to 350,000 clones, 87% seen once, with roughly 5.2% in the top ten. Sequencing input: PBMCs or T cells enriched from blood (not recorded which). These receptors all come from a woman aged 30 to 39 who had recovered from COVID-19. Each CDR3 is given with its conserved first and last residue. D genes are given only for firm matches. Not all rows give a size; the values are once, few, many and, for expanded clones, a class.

CDR3 protein: CASSLVLWSVSGNTIYF
CDR3 DNA: TGTGCCAGCAGCTTGGTCTTATGGTCAGTCTCTGGAAACACCATATATTTT
D gene: NA
clone size: NA
CDR3 length: 17
V gene: TRBV5-5
J gene: TRBJ1-3

CDR3 protein: CASSIVTGDSPLHF
CDR3 DNA: TGTGCCAGTAGTATAGTCACAGGCGATTCACCCCTCCACTTT
D gene: NA
clone size: NA
CDR3 length: 14
V gene: TRBV19
J gene: TRBJ1-6

CDR3 protein: CASSLDWGEGNQPQHF
CDR3 DNA: TGTGCCAGCAGCTTAGATTGGGGAGAGGGCAATCAGCCCCAGCATTTT
D gene: NA
clone size: NA
CDR3 length: 16
V gene: TRBV11-2
J gene: TRBJ1-5

CDR3 protein: CASSRGTGDNQPQHF
CDR3 DNA: TGCGCCAGCAGCCGAGGAACAGGGGACAATCAGCCCCAGCATTTT
D gene: TRBD1
clone size: NA
CDR3 length: 15
V gene: TRBV5-1
J gene: TRBJ1-5

CDR3 protein: CASSQMGQGLIDEAFF
CDR3 DNA: TGCGCCAGCAGCCAGATGGGACAGGGGTTAATCGATGAAGCTTTCTTT
D gene: TRBD1
clone size: NA
CDR3 length: 16
V gene: TRBV4-1
J gene: TRBJ1-1

CDR3 protein: CASSLTGGNTIYF
CDR3 DNA: TGTGCCAGCAGCTTGACAGGGGGAAACACCATATATTTT
D gene: TRBD1
clone size: NA
CDR3 length: 13
V gene: TRBV11-3
J gene: TRBJ1-3

CDR3 protein: CASSKSPPGYTF
CDR3 DNA: TGTGCCAGCTCTAAGTCCCCACCTGGCTACACCTTC
D gene: NA
clone size: once
CDR3 length: 12
V gene: TRBV13
J gene: TRBJ1-2

CDR3 protein: CASSGTGLAYEQYF
CDR3 DNA: TGTGCCAGTAGTGGTACAGGGTTGGCCTACGAGCAGTACTTC
D gene: NA
clone size: NA
CDR3 length: 14
V gene: TRBV19
J gene: TRBJ2-7

CDR3 protein: CASSGLKIILEETQYF
CDR3 DNA: TGTGCCAGCAGTGGACTAAAGATCATCTTAGAGGAGACCCAGTACTTC
D gene: NA
clone size: NA
CDR3 length: 16
V gene: TRBV2
J gene: TRBJ2-5

CDR3 protein: CASSDLGANYGYTF
CDR3 DNA: TGTGCCAGCAGTGATCTGGGGGCGAACTATGGCTACACCTTC
D gene: NA
clone size: few
CDR3 length: 14
V gene: TRBV6-4
J gene: TRBJ1-2

CDR3 protein: CASSEGASNNEKLFF
CDR3 DNA: TGTGCCAGCAGTGAAGGGGCTTCTAATAATGAAAAACTGTTTTTT
D gene: NA
clone size: NA
CDR3 length: 15
V gene: TRBV6-1
J gene: TRBJ1-4

CDR3 protein: CASSRDSGSQPQHF
CDR3 DNA: TGTGCCAGCAGCCGGGACAGCGGATCGCAGCCCCAGCATTTT
D gene: TRBD1
clone size: NA
CDR3 length: 14
V gene: TRBV2
J gene: TRBJ1-5

CDR3 protein: CASSPRQGALGPGQPQHF
CDR3 DNA: TGTGCCAGCAGCCCACGACAGGGGGCTCTGGGCCCTGGTCAGCCCCAGCATTTT
D gene: TRBD1
clone size: NA
CDR3 length: 18
V gene: TRBV5-5
J gene: TRBJ1-5

CDR3 protein: CASSELHLNRTGGYGYTF
CDR3 DNA: TGCGCCAGCAGTGAGCTTCACTTAAATCGGACAGGCGGATATGGCTACACCTTC
D gene: TRBD1
clone size: few
CDR3 length: 18
V gene: TRBV10-1
J gene: TRBJ1-2

CDR3 protein: CASSPRDSRGETQYF
CDR3 DNA: TGTGCCAGCTCACCACGGGACAGCCGGGGAGAGACCCAGTACTTC
D gene: TRBD1
clone size: NA
CDR3 length: 15
V gene: TRBV18
J gene: TRBJ2-5

CDR3 protein: CASRGQGAQETQYF
CDR3 DNA: TGTGCCAGCAGGGGACAGGGGGCCCAAGAGACCCAGTACTTC
D gene: TRBD1
clone size: NA
CDR3 length: 14
V gene: TRBV2
J gene: TRBJ2-5

CDR3 protein: CASSEMGLPQETQYF
CDR3 DNA: TGTGCCAGCAGTGAAATGGGACTTCCTCAAGAGACCCAGTACTTC
D gene: NA
clone size: NA
CDR3 length: 15
V gene: TRBV2
J gene: TRBJ2-5

CDR3 protein: CSASSLAGAGDTQYF
CDR3 DNA: TGCAGTGCTAGTTCACTAGCGGGGGCTGGAGATACGCAGTATTTT
D gene: TRBD2
clone size: NA
CDR3 length: 15
V gene: TRBV20-1
J gene: TRBJ2-3

CDR3 protein: CASSFLGPVLSNQPQHF
CDR3 DNA: TGTGCCAGCAGTTTCCTGGGGCCGGTATTAAGCAATCAGCCCCAGCATTTT
D gene: NA
clone size: NA
CDR3 length: 17
V gene: TRBV27
J gene: TRBJ1-5

CDR3 protein: CASSRTGGEEKQFF
CDR3 DNA: TGCGCCAGCAGCCGGACAGGGGGAGAAGAGAAACAGTTCTTC
D gene: TRBD1
clone size: NA
CDR3 length: 14
V gene: TRBV4-3
J gene: TRBJ2-1

CDR3 protein: CASSYRGAGEKLFF
CDR3 DNA: TGTGCCAGCAGTTACAGGGGCGCGGGCGAAAAACTGTTTTTT
D gene: TRBD1
clone size: NA
CDR3 length: 14
V gene: TRBV28
J gene: TRBJ1-4

CDR3 protein: CASSPVRDRAYEQYF
CDR3 DNA: TGTGCCAGCTCGCCCGTAAGGGACAGGGCCTACGAGCAGTACTTC
D gene: TRBD1
clone size: NA
CDR3 length: 15
V gene: TRBV18
J gene: TRBJ2-7

CDR3 protein: CSVGQGDYEQYF
CDR3 DNA: TGCAGCGTTGGGCAGGGGGACTACGAGCAGTACTTC
D gene: TRBD1
clone size: few
CDR3 length: 12
V gene: TRBV29-1
J gene: TRBJ2-7

CDR3 protein: CASSLLTGLAGNTIYF
CDR3 DNA: TGTGCCAGCAGCCTACTAACGGGACTCGCTGGAAACACCATATATTTT
D gene: NA
clone size: NA
CDR3 length: 16
V gene: TRBV11-2
J gene: TRBJ1-3

CDR3 protein: CASSPRTGSSYNSPLHF
CDR3 DNA: TGTGCCAGCAGCCCGCGGACGGGGAGCTCCTATAATTCACCCCTCCACTTT
D gene: NA
clone size: NA
CDR3 length: 17
V gene: TRBV11-2
J gene: TRBJ1-6

CDR3 protein: CASSIRVATEAFF
CDR3 DNA: TGTGCCAGTAGTATCAGGGTGGCCACTGAAGCTTTCTTT
D gene: NA
clone size: NA
CDR3 length: 13
V gene: TRBV19
J gene: TRBJ1-1

CDR3 protein: CAIGSGGVNSPLHF
CDR3 DNA: TGTGCCATCGGGTCAGGGGGTGTAAATTCACCCCTCCACTTT
D gene: TRBD1
clone size: NA
CDR3 length: 14
V gene: TRBV10-3
J gene: TRBJ1-6

CDR3 protein: CASSQDPGPYGYTF
CDR3 DNA: TGCGCCAGCAGCCAAGATCCGGGTCCCTATGGCTACACCTTC
D gene: NA
clone size: NA
CDR3 length: 14
V gene: TRBV4-1
J gene: TRBJ1-2

CDR3 protein: CASSHSPGGRNTIYF
CDR3 DNA: TGTGCCAGCAGCCATTCTCCAGGGGGCCGAAACACCATATATTTT
D gene: TRBD1
clone size: NA
CDR3 length: 15
V gene: TRBV14
J gene: TRBJ1-3

CDR3 protein: CASSPQVGSPLHF
CDR3 DNA: TGTGCCAGCAGTCCCCAAGTCGGTTCACCCCTCCACTTT
D gene: NA
clone size: NA
CDR3 length: 13
V gene: TRBV25-1
J gene: TRBJ1-6

CDR3 protein: CASSEGRGSYNSPLHF
CDR3 DNA: TGTGCCAGCAGCGAGGGAAGGGGCTCCTATAATTCACCCCTCCACTTT
D gene: NA
clone size: NA
CDR3 length: 16
V gene: TRBV9
J gene: TRBJ1-6

CDR3 protein: CASRGTGRNTEAFF
CDR3 DNA: TGTGCCAGTAGGGGGACAGGGCGGAACACTGAAGCTTTCTTT
D gene: TRBD1
clone size: NA
CDR3 length: 14
V gene: TRBV19
J gene: TRBJ1-1

CDR3 protein: CASSSDTYSNQPQHF
CDR3 DNA: TGTGCCAGCAGTTCTGACACTTATAGCAATCAGCCCCAGCATTTT
D gene: NA
clone size: NA
CDR3 length: 15
V gene: TRBV28
J gene: TRBJ1-5

CDR3 protein: CASSDRVGEQYF
CDR3 DNA: TGTGCCAGCAGCGACAGGGTGGGCGAGCAGTACTTC
D gene: NA
clone size: NA
CDR3 length: 12
V gene: TRBV9
J gene: TRBJ2-7

CDR3 protein: CASSSPAGTGELFF
CDR3 DNA: TGTGCCAGCAGCTCCCCGGCGGGGACCGGGGAGCTGTTTTTT
D gene: NA
clone size: once
CDR3 length: 14
V gene: TRBV7-2
J gene: TRBJ2-2

CDR3 protein: CASSWEGSQETQYF
CDR3 DNA: TGTGCCAGCAGCTGGGAGGGGTCTCAAGAGACCCAGTACTTC
D gene: TRBD2
clone size: NA
CDR3 length: 14
V gene: TRBV5-5
J gene: TRBJ2-5

CDR3 protein: CASSNQVYYEQYF
CDR3 DNA: TGTGCCAGCAGTAATCAGGTCTACTACGAGCAGTACTTC
D gene: NA
clone size: NA
CDR3 length: 13
V gene: TRBV6-5
J gene: TRBJ2-7

CDR3 protein: CASRDRGPEGYTF
CDR3 DNA: TGTGCCAGTAGGGACAGGGGGCCTGAGGGCTACACCTTC
D gene: TRBD1
clone size: NA
CDR3 length: 13
V gene: TRBV19
J gene: TRBJ1-2

CDR3 protein: CASSLTTAGGLAIRSEAFF
CDR3 DNA: TGTGCCAGCAGCCTAACAACCGCAGGGGGCCTCGCAATTCGGTCTGAAGCTTTCTTT
D gene: TRBD1
clone size: NA
CDR3 length: 19
V gene: TRBV7-9
J gene: TRBJ1-1

CDR3 protein: CASSERQGVIGYTF
CDR3 DNA: TGTGCCAGCAGTGAGAGACAGGGGGTGATTGGCTACACCTTC
D gene: TRBD1
clone size: NA
CDR3 length: 14
V gene: TRBV2
J gene: TRBJ1-2

CDR3 protein: CASSYLRDTEAFF
CDR3 DNA: TGTGCCAGCAGCTATCTAAGAGACACTGAAGCTTTCTTT
D gene: NA
clone size: NA
CDR3 length: 13
V gene: TRBV7-3
J gene: TRBJ1-1

CDR3 protein: CASSLRQGPWPQHF
CDR3 DNA: TGCGCCAGCAGCCTACGACAGGGGCCATGGCCCCAGCATTTT
D gene: TRBD1
clone size: NA
CDR3 length: 14
V gene: TRBV4-3
J gene: TRBJ1-5

CDR3 protein: CASTRGRLGTEAFF
CDR3 DNA: TGTGCCAGCACCCGAGGGAGGCTCGGCACTGAAGCTTTCTTT
D gene: NA
clone size: once
CDR3 length: 14
V gene: TRBV28
J gene: TRBJ1-1

CDR3 protein: CASSLVQGNGYTF
CDR3 DNA: TGTGCCAGCAGTTTAGTACAGGGGAATGGCTACACCTTC
D gene: TRBD1
clone size: NA
CDR3 length: 13
V gene: TRBV27
J gene: TRBJ1-2

CDR3 protein: CASSSPTSGGAEQFF
CDR3 DNA: TGTGCCAGCAGCTCGCCGACTAGCGGGGGGGCTGAGCAGTTCTTC
D gene: TRBD2
clone size: NA
CDR3 length: 15
V gene: TRBV9
J gene: TRBJ2-1

CDR3 protein: CAARARGGGYEQFF
CDR3 DNA: TGTGCCGCCAGAGCGAGGGGGGGAGGTTATGAGCAGTTCTTC
D gene: NA
clone size: once
CDR3 length: 14
V gene: TRBV10-3
J gene: TRBJ2-1

CDR3 protein: CASSLDRPYSPLHF
CDR3 DNA: TGTGCCAGCAGCCTTGACAGGCCCTATTCACCCCTCCACTTT
D gene: NA
clone size: NA
CDR3 length: 14
V gene: TRBV3-1/TRBV3-2
J gene: TRBJ1-6